This TCR beta chain was sequenced in a study of blood T cell repertoires in COVID-19. Whole-study context: Sources were T cells, B-cell-depleted T cells, or PBMCs; the material itself was cDNA or gDNA.

This table comes from immunoSEQ multiplex PCR, and its TCRdb copy is limited to in-frame clones, with some not included. Of 45,000 to 60,000 clones in the sample, 80% to 85% were seen once. This CDR3 spans 14 amino acids. The V and J ends lost 4 bases and 0 bases, in that order; junction bases with no gene match: 1. CDR1 SQVTM and CDR2 ANQGSEA come from the germline V gene. Enrollment of patients from Seattle took place during active infection, with longitudinal follow-up. The chain links TRBV29-1 to TRBJ1-3; 9 positions agree with TRBD1. The source material was peripheral blood. The source of this sequence is an elderly man with COVID-19, enrolled during active disease. The CDR3 nucleotides read TGCAGCGTTGGGGACAGGGCCTCTGGAAACACCATATATTTT. This translates into CSVGDRASGNTIYF.